This T cell receptor beta chain appears in the sequencing data of a study of blood T cell repertoires in COVID-19 (dated by TCRdb to 2020 to 2022). As for the study more broadly: Samples covering the acute and convalescent phases of COVID-19 were provided by collaborators in the United States, Italy and Spain. A freely available public database, intended as a resource for researchers studying the immune response to SARS-CoV-2, is where the repertoires were released. The material from the prospective study consisted of cDNA or gDNA derived from T cells, B-cell-depleted T cells, or PBMCs. Nearly every sample came with metadata listing a de-identified subject ID, COVID-19 status, age in years and sex. The samples were drawn from the first 160 participants of the ongoing ImmuneRACE study and from 950 to 1,500 subjects provided by 6 global collaborators. Where available, HLA class I and class II types were taken from metadata supplied by the sample provider and were not determined by assay-based typing. Deeply sampled blood TCRbeta repertoires from subjects exposed to, actively infected with, or recovered from COVID-19 were included in the dataset. Study-wide conclusions, independent of this receptor: The quantity of clinical and demographic metadata differed by source and by participant and was supplied without curation.

Each collaborating institution followed its own protocols to collect whole blood in K2EDTA tubes. For TCRbeta analysis, collaborators shipped samples in one of three forms: frozen whole blood, isolated PBMCs, or DNA extracted from either of those sample types. Relative to germline, V is missing 1 base and J is missing 11 bases, with 3 bases of the junction outside any gene match. Including the terminal cysteine and phenylalanine, the CDR3 comprises 13 residues. Solely the CDR3 DNA is kept, with 39 bases framed from the first base. CDR1 is given as SGHTA and CDR2 as FQGNSA, both from the germline V gene. TCRbeta CDR3 regions were amplified from genomic DNA by means of the immunoSEQ Assay, a bias-controlled multiplex PCR. From the authors' description of their analysis: Nucleated cell counts per sample were estimated from amplification of reference gene primers within the assay. To quantify the absolute abundance of each unique TCRbeta CDR3 rearrangement, sequence reads were collapsed and filtered. For each sample, productive Simpson clonality was calculated as the square root of Simpson's diversity index over productive rearrangements. TCRdb's version of the immuneACCESS table is confined to in-frame rearrangements and falls short of the full clone set. An unresolved V gene accounts for under half of the shortfall where checked; the remainder is of unknown origin. V, J and clone size derive from that table, while D and trimming were established from the DNA sequence. Across this sample there are some 120,000 clones, with around 89% seen only once. The ten largest clonotypes hold around 30% of the sample.

With regard to this clone: Its antigen is still unknown. Base quality data are lacking; no much larger clone is found one base away.

The V and J genes are TRBV7-2 and TRBJ1-5, and 9 junction bases match TRBD1. The source material was peripheral blood. The clonotype originates from a man aged 65 to 79 with active or convalescent COVID-19. The nucleotide sequence is TGTGCCAGCAGCTTAGGGACAGGGGATGCCCAGCATTTT. It translates as CASSLGTGDAQHF.